This T cell receptor beta chain was sequenced in a study of T-cell reconstitution after alpha-beta-depleted transplantation in children. Notes on the study in general: Reportedly, alpha-beta T cells present about two months post-transplant originated from several hundred expanded clones of graft origin.

CDR3 length: 16 amino acids. Between the trimmed V and J ends, which lost 7 bases and 7 bases, there was a span of 25 bases. CDR1 and CDR2 (germline): SEHNR, FQNEAQ (reference sequence). Unique molecular identifiers featured in how the TCRbeta library was prepared. TCRdb itself ran the PCR reads through MiXCR, one entry per CDR3 protein. The sample includes more than 500,000 distinct CDR3 sequences, over 9.5% seen only once; the top ten take 13% to 15%. In its sample, this clonotype was seen many times. Its cognate antigen is unknown. V gene TRBV7-9 combines with J gene TRBJ1-2; TRBD1 is a possible D gene (5 bases). The starting material was PBMCs, mostly from graft donor cells, obtained 180 days after TCRalphabeta/CD19-depleted stem cell transplant. The receptor was derived from a female patient aged 2-9 years who had a stem cell transplant for aplastic anemia, so the T cells may come from the graft donor. Here the CDR3 reads CASTILPGGDPVGYTF. Written as DNA, the CDR3 is TGTGCCAGCACCATACTCCCGGGAGGGGATCCGGTTGGCTACACCTTC.